This T cell receptor (beta chain) stems from a study of cytomegalovirus exposure and HLA in healthy donors. General study points: The study listed under 200 cytomegalovirus-associated TCR beta chains.

Some clones are missing from TCRdb's copy, which holds only in-frame ones; the method was immunoSEQ multiplex PCR. This sample carries 150,000 to 200,000 clones, more than 70% of them seen once, and the ten largest clones take 9.5% to 13%. On this clone itself: No antigen is known for it.

The source of this sequence is a man younger than 40 in good health and CMV-seropositive. Sequenced input: PBMCs.

Written as DNA, the CDR3 is TGTGCCAGCAGCCAAGGGACAGGGGACACAGATACGCAGTATTTT. Its translation is CASSQGTGDTDTQYF. The chain joins TRBV11-1 to TRBJ2-3, with 10 positions matching TRBD1. This CDR3 contains 15 residues. The ends lost 5 bases at V and 2 bases at J; junction bases unmatched: 4. CDR1 and CDR2 (germline): SGHAT, FQDESV (reference sequence).